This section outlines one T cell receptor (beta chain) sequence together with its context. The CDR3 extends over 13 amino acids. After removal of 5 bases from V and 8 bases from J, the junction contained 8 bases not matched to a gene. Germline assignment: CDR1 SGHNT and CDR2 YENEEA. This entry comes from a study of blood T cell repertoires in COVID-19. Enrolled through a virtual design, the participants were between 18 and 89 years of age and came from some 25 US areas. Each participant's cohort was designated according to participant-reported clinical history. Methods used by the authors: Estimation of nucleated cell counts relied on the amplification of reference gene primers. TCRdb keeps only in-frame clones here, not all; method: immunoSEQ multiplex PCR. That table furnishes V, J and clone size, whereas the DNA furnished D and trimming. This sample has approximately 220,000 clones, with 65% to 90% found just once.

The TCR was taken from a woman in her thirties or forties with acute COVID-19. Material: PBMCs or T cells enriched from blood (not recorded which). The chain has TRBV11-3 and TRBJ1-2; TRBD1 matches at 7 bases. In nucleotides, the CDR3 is TGTGCCAGCAGCCGAACCGACAGGGAGGGCTACACCTTC. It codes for CASSRTDREGYTF.